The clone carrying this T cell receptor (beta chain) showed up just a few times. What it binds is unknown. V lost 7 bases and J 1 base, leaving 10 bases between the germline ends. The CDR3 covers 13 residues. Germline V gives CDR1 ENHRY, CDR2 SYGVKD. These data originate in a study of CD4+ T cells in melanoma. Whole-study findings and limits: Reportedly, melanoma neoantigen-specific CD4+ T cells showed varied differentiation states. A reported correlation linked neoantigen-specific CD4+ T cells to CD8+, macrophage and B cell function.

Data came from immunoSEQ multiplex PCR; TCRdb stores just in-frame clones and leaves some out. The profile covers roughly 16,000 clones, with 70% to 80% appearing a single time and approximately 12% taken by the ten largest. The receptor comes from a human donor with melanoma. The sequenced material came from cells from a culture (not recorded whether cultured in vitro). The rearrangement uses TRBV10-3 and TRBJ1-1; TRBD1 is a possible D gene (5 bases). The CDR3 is CAITGDANTEAFF. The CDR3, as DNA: TGTGCCATCACCGGGGACGCGAACACTGAAGCTTTCTTT.